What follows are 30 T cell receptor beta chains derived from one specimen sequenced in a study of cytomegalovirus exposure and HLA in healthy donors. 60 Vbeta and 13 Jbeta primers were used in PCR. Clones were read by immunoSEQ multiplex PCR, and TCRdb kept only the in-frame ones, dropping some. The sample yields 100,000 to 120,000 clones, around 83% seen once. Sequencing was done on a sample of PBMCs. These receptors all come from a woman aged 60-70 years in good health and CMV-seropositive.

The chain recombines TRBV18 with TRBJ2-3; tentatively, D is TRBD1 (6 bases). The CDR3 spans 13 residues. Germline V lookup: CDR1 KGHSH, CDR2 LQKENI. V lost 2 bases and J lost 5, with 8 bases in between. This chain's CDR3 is CASSPGGGDTQYF. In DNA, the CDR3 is TGTGCCAGCTCACCAGGGGGCGGAGATACGCAGTATTTT.

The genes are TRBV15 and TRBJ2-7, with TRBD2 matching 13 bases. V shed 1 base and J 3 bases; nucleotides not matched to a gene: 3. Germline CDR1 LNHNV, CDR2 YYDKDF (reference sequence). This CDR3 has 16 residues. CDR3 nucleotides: TGTGCCACCAGCAGAGGGACTAGCGGGAGAATCTACGAGCAGTACTTC. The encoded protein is CATSRGTSGRIYEQYF.

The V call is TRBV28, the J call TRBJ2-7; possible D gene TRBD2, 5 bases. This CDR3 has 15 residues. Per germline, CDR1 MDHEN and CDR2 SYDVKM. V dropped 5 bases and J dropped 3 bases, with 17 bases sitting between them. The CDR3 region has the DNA TGTGCCAGCAGTACACCGGGGTTAAGGGTCTACGAGCAGTACTTC. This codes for CASSTPGLRVYEQYF.

The DNA for the CDR3 is TGCGCCAGCAGCTTGGCACTATCTCAGGGTTACGAGCAGTACTTC. The encoded protein is CASSLALSQGYEQYF. V and J are TRBV5-1 and TRBJ2-7; weak D call: TRBD1 (5 bases). CDR1 is SGHRS and CDR2 is YFSETQ in the germline V gene. The V and J ends lost 0 bases and 4 bases respectively, with 14 bases between them. The CDR3 consists of 15 residues.

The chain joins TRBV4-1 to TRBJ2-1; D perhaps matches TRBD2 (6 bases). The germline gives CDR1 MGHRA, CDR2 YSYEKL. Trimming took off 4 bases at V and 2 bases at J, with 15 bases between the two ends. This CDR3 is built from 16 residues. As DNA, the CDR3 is TGCGCCAGCAGCCCATGGGACTCACCTGCCTACAATGAGCAGTTCTTC. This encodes CASSPWDSPAYNEQFF.

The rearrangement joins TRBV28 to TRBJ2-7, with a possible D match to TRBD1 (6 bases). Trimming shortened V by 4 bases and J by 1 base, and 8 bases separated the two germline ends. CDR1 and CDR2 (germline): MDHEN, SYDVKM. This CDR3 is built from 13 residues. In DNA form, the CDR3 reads TGTGCCAGCAGTTCCGGACAGTCCTACGAGCAGTACTTC. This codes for CASSSGQSYEQYF.

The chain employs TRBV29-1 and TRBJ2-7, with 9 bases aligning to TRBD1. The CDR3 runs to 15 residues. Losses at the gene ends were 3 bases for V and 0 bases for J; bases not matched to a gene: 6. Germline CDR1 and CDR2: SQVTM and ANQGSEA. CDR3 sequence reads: CSVDGLGQGSYEQYF. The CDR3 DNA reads TGCAGCGTTGACGGTTTGGGACAGGGCTCCTACGAGCAGTACTTC.

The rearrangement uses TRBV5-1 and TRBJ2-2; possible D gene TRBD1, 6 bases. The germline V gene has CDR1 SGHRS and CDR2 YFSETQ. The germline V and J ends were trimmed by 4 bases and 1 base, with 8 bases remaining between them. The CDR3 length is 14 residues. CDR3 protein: CASSQGQNTGELFF. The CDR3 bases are TGCGCCAGCAGCCAGGGACAGAACACCGGGGAGCTGTTTTTT.

CDR3 protein: CASSSEGLAAYEQYF. The CDR3 bases are TGTGCCAGCAGCTCCGAGGGACTAGCAGCCTACGAGCAGTACTTC. This chain uses TRBV11-2 with TRBJ2-7; 9 positions agree with TRBD2. The J segment lost 2 bases and the V segment lost 4 bases, leaving 6 bases of the junction unmatched. From germline, CDR1 is SGHAT and CDR2 FQNNGV. This CDR3 comprises 15 residues.

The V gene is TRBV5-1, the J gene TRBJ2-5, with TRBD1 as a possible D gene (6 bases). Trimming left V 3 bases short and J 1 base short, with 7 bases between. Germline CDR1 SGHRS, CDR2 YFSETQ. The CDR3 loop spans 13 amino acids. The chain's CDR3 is CASSWTVQETQYF. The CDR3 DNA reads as TGCGCCAGCAGCTGGACAGTCCAAGAGACCCAGTACTTC.

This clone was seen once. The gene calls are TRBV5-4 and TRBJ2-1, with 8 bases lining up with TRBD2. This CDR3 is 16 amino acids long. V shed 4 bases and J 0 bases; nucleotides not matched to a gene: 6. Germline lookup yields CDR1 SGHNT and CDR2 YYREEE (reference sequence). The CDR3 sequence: CASSPNSGSSYNEQFF. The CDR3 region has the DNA TGTGCCAGCAGCCCCAACAGCGGGAGCTCCTACAATGAGCAGTTCTTC.

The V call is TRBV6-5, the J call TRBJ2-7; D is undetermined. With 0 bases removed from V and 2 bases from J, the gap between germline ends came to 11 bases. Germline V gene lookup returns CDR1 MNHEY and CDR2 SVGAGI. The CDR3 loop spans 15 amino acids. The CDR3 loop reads CASSYSTVQAYEQYF. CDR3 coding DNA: TGTGCCAGCAGTTACTCGACGGTCCAGGCCTACGAGCAGTACTTC.

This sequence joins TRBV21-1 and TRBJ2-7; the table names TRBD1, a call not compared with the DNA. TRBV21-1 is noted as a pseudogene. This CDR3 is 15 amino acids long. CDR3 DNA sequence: TGTGCCAGCAGCAAAGATTCACATCTTAACTACGAGCAGTACTTC. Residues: CASSKDSHLNYEQYF.

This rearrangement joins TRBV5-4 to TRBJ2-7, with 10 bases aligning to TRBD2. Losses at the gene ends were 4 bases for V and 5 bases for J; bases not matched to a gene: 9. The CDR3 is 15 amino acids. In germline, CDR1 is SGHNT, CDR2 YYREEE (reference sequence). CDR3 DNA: TGTGCCAGCAGCGTAGATAGCGGGAGGTCCGACGAGCAGTACTTC. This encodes CASSVDSGRSDEQYF.

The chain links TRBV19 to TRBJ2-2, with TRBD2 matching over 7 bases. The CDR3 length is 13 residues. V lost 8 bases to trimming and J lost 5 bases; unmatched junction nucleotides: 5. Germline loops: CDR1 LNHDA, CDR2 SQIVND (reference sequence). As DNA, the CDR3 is TGTGCCAGTTGGTCTAGCGGAACCGGGGAGCTGTTTTTT. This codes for CASWSSGTGELFF.

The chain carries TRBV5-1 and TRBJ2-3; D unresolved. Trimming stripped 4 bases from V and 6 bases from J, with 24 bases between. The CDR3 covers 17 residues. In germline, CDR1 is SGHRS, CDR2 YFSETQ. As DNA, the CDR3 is TGCGCCAGCAGCCCGGTGGCTACGGCGCTAGTTTTTGATACGCAGTATTTT. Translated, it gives CASSPVATALVFDTQYF.

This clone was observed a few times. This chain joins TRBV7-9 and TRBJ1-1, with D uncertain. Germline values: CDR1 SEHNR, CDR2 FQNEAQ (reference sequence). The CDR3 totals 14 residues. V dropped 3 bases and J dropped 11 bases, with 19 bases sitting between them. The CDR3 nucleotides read TGTGCCAGCAGCTTGGTTCCCGACGGAGTGTTGGCTTTCTTT. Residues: CASSLVPDGVLAFF.

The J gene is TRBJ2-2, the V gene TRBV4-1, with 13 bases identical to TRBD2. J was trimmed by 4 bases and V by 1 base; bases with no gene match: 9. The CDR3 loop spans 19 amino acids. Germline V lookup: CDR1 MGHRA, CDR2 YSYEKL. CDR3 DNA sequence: TGCGCCAGCAGCCAAGGCACAACTAGCGGGAGGGGGCCCACCGGGGAGCTGTTTTTT. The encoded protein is CASSQGTTSGRGPTGELFF.

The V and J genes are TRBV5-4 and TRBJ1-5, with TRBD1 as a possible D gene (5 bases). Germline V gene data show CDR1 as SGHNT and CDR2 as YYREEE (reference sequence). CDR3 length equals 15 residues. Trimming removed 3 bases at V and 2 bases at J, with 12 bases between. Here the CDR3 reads CASSSDGGGNQPQHF. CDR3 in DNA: TGTGCCAGCAGCTCGGACGGGGGAGGCAATCAGCCCCAGCATTTT. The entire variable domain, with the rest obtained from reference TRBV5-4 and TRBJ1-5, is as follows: ETGVTQSPTHLIKTRGQQVTLRCSSQSGHNTVSWYQQALGQGPQFIFQYYREEENGRGNFPPRFSGLQFPNYSSELNVNALELDDSALYLCASSSDGGGNQPQHFGDGTRLSIL.

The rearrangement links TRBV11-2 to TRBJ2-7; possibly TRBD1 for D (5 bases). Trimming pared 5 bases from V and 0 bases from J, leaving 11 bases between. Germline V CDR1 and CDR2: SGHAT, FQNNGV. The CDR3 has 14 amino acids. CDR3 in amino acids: CASSPRQSSYEQYF. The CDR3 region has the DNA TGTGCCAGCAGCCCCCGACAGAGCTCCTACGAGCAGTACTTC.

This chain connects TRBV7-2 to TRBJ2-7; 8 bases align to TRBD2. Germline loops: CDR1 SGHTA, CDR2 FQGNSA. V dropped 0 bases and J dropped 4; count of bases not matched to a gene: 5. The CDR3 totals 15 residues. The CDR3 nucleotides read TGTGCCAGCAGCTTAGCTCCGGGAGGGGCATACGAGCAGTACTTC. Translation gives CASSLAPGGAYEQYF.

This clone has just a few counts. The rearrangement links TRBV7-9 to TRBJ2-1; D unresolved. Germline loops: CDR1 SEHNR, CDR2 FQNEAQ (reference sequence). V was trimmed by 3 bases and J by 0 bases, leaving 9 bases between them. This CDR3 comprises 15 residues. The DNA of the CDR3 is TGTGCCAGCAGCTTGAGGCGCCTCTCCTACAATGAGCAGTTCTTC. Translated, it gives CASSLRRLSYNEQFF. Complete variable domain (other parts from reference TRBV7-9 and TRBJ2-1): DTGVSQNPRHKITKRGQNVTFRCDPISEHNRLYWYRQTLGQGPEFLTYFQNEAQLEKSRLLSDRFSAERPKGSFSTLEIQRTEQGDSAMYLCASSLRRLSYNEQFFGPGTRLTVL.

CDR3 sequence (DNA): TGTGCCAGCTCACTAGAAACCTACGAGCAGTACTTC. This translates into CASSLETYEQYF. This chain uses TRBV18 with TRBJ2-7, with D uncertain. CDR3 length equals 12 residues. In germline, CDR1 is KGHSH, CDR2 LQKENI. With 4 bases removed from V and 2 bases from J, the gap between germline ends came to 6 bases.

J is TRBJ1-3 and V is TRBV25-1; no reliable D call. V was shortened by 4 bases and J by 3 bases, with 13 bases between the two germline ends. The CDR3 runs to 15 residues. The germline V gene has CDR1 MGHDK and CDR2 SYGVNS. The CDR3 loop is CASSGFGYNGNTIYF. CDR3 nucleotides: TGTGCCAGCAGTGGTTTCGGGTATAATGGAAACACCATATATTTT.

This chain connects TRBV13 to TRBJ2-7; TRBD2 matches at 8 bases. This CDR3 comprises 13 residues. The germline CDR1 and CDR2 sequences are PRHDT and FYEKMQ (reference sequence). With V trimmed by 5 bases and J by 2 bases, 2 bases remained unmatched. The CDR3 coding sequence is TGTGCCAGCAGCCGCGGGAGGACCTACGAGCAGTACTTC. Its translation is CASSRGRTYEQYF.

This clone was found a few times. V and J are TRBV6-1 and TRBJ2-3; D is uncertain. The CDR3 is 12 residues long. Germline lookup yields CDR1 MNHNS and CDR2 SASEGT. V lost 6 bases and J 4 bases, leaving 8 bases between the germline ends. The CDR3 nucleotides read TGTGCCAGCAGAGCCTTGTCAGATACGCAGTATTTT. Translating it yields CASRALSDTQYF.

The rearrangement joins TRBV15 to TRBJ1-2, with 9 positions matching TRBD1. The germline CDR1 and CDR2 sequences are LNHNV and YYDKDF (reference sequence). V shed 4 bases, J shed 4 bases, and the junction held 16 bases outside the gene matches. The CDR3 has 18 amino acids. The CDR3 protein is CATSTAGTGYLRAYGYTF. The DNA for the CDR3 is TGTGCCACCAGCACCGCCGGGACAGGGTATCTGAGGGCCTATGGCTACACCTTC. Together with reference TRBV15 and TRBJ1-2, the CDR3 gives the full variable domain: DAMVIQNPRYQVTQFGKPVTLSCSQTLNHNVMYWYQQKSSQAPKLLFHYYDKDFNNEADTPDNFQSRRPNTSFCFLDIRSPGLGDTAMYLCATSTAGTGYLRAYGYTFGSGTRLTVV.

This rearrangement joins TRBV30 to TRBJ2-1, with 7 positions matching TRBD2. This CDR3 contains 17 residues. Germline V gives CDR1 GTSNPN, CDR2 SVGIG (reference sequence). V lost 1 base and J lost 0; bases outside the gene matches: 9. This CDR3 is CAWSGSPAGHSYNEQFF. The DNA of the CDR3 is TGTGCCTGGAGTGGATCCCCAGCGGGGCACTCCTACAATGAGCAGTTCTTC.

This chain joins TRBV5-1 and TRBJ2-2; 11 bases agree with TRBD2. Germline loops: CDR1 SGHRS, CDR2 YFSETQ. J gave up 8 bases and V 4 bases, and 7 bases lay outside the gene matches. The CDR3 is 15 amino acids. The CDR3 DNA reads TGCGCCAGCAGCGCCCTAGCGGGAGGTTCGGGGGAGCTGTTTTTT. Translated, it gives CASSALAGGSGELFF.

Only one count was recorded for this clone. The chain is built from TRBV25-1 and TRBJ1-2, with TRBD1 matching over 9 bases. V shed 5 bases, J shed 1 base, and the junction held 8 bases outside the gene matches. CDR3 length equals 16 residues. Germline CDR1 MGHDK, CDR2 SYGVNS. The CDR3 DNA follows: TGTGCCAGCAGTCCACTACAGGGGGCCTTTAACTATGGCTACACCTTC. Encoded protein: CASSPLQGAFNYGYTF.